This TCR beta chain comes out of a study of human T cells and chemical hapten exposure. Time point: pre-sensitization, week 0. Treatment given: therapeutic diphenylcyclopropenone sensitization with weekly scalp DPC. CDR1 MNHEY and CDR2 SVGEGT come from the germline V gene. This CDR3 has 14 amino acids. J was trimmed by 4 bases and V by 4 bases; bases with no gene match: 6. Via MiXCR, TCRdb re-called the RACE reads, giving one row per CDR3 protein. The top ten clones hold less than 4.5% of a sample with tens of thousands of distinct CDR3 sequences, roughly 9.1% of them seen once. The clonotype comes from a middle-aged woman with alopecia areata. Some clones in this sample may be carry-over from other donors' samples. The chain carries TRBV6-2 or TRBV6-3 and TRBJ2-7; TRBD2 aligns across 8 bases. The material was whole blood, obtained in connection with sensitization to the hapten diphenylcyclopropenone (DPC). The CDR3 loop is CASSWSGGQYEQYF. CDR3 nucleotides: TGTGCCAGCAGTTGGAGCGGGGGACAATACGAGCAGTACTTC.